The 16 T cell receptor beta chains given below trace back to one sample, sequenced in a study of blood T cell repertoires in COVID-19. Data came from immunoSEQ multiplex PCR; TCRdb stores just in-frame clones and leaves some out. The sample lists some 31,000 clones; roughly 85% were seen once. The sequenced sample consisted of peripheral blood. These receptors all come from a man at least 80 years old with active COVID-19.

The chain employs TRBV3-1 (or the pseudogene TRBV3-2) and TRBJ1-2, with 8 bases matching TRBD1. Germline values: CDR1 LGHDT, CDR2 YNNKEL (reference sequence). Trimming removed 0 bases from V and 8 bases from J; junction bases left unmatched: 5. This CDR3 is 14 amino acids long. As DNA, the CDR3 is TGTGCCAGCAGCCAAGATACAGGGGGAAGCGGCTACACCTTC. This sequence encodes CASSQDTGGSGYTF.

This clone was recorded only once. J is TRBJ1-2 and V is TRBV3-1 (or the pseudogene TRBV3-2), with TRBD1 identical over 8 bases. J gave up 6 bases and V 4 bases, and 13 bases lay outside the gene matches. Germline lookup yields CDR1 LGHDT and CDR2 YNNKEL (reference sequence). CDR3 length: 16 residues. The CDR3 region has the DNA TGTGCCAGCAGCCCAGAAGGGGACAGGAGAATCAATGGCTACACCTTC. Amino acids: CASSPEGDRRINGYTF.

The genes are TRBV7-9 and TRBJ1-4, with D perhaps TRBD1 (5 bases). Trimming cost V 5 bases and J 12 bases, with 10 bases left between them. CDR3 length equals 11 residues. Germline V gene sequence: CDR1 SEHNR, CDR2 FQNEAQ (reference sequence). This chain's CDR3 is CASSAARELFF. In DNA form, the CDR3 reads TGTGCCAGCAGCGCCGCCAGGGAACTGTTTTTT. The full variable domain, in which reference TRBV7-9 and TRBJ1-4 provide the parts outside the CDR3, is DTGVSQNPRHKITKRGQNVTFRCDPISEHNRLYWYRQTLGQGPEFLTYFQNEAQLEKSRLLSDRFSAERPKGSFSTLEIQRTEQGDSAMYLCASSAARELFFGSGTQLSVL.

This clone was found a few times. V gene TRBV5-6 combines with J gene TRBJ1-2; D unclear. Germline lookup yields CDR1 SGHDT and CDR2 YYEEEE. This CDR3 spans 14 amino acids. V was trimmed by 0 bases and J by 7 bases, leaving 13 bases between them. In DNA, the CDR3 is TGTGCCAGCAGCTTGGCGGGTGTGGGTCGTGGCTACACCTTC. Translating gives CASSLAGVGRGYTF.

This chain connects TRBV15 to TRBJ1-5; D is uncertain. V lost 0 bases and J lost 8, with 8 bases in between. Germline V gives CDR1 LNHNV, CDR2 YYDKDF (reference sequence). The CDR3 consists of 13 residues. CDR3 DNA sequence: TGTGCCACCAGCAGAGATCCGCGGGAGCCCCAGCATTTT. Protein: CATSRDPREPQHF. Full variable domain (remainder filled in from reference TRBV15 and TRBJ1-5): DAMVIQNPRYQVTQFGKPVTLSCSQTLNHNVMYWYQQKSSQAPKLLFHYYDKDFNNEADTPDNFQSRRPNTSFCFLDIRSPGLGDTAMYLCATSRDPREPQHFGDGTRLSIL.

The chain uses TRBV30 and TRBJ1-1, with D uncertain. Per germline, CDR1 GTSNPN and CDR2 SVGIG (reference sequence). This CDR3 has 12 amino acids. V dropped 5 bases and J dropped 8 bases, with 15 bases sitting between them. The chain's CDR3 is CAWEGARLEAFF. CDR3 sequence (DNA): TGTGCCTGGGAGGGAGCCCGCCTCGAAGCTTTCTTT.

The chain's CDR3 is CASRKSSGDYNEQFF. The CDR3 DNA reads TGTGCCAGCAGAAAATCTAGCGGGGACTACAATGAGCAGTTCTTC. The chain recombines TRBV2 with TRBJ2-1; 9 bases agree with TRBD2. Germline V gene data show CDR1 as SNHLY and CDR2 as FYNNEI. The trim removed 6 bases at V and 3 bases at J, leaving 6 bases unmatched. The CDR3 is 15 amino acids.

Written as DNA, the CDR3 is TGTGCCAGCAGCTCGAATGGACAGGAGAGGGAGACCCAGTACTTC. Translation: CASSSNGQERETQYF. This chain uses TRBV11-3 with TRBJ2-5, with 7 bases matching TRBD1. There are 15 residues in the CDR3. V shed 4 bases and J 5 bases; nucleotides not matched to a gene: 10. Germline V gives CDR1 SGHNT, CDR2 YENEEA.

The chain has TRBV7-9 and TRBJ1-4, with D maybe TRBD1 (5 bases). This CDR3 is 15 amino acids long. Germline V gene sequence: CDR1 SEHNR, CDR2 FQNEAQ (reference sequence). Trimming removed 3 bases from V and 3 bases from J, with 11 bases in between. CDR3 nucleotides: TGTGCCAGCAGCTTGGCGGGGGGGTCTAATGAAAAACTGTTTTTT. Translating gives CASSLAGGSNEKLFF. Complete variable domain (other parts from reference TRBV7-9 and TRBJ1-4): DTGVSQNPRHKITKRGQNVTFRCDPISEHNRLYWYRQTLGQGPEFLTYFQNEAQLEKSRLLSDRFSAERPKGSFSTLEIQRTEQGDSAMYLCASSLAGGSNEKLFFGSGTQLSVL.

The chain is built from TRBV24-1 and TRBJ2-1; TRBD2 aligns across 11 bases. CDR3 length: 15 amino acids. After removal of 2 bases from V and 7 bases from J, the junction contained 3 bases not matched to a gene. The V gene's germline CDR1 is KGHDR and CDR2 SFDVKD. CDR3 residues: CATSDSLAGVNEQFF. CDR3 coding DNA: TGTGCCACCAGTGATTCACTAGCGGGGGTTAATGAGCAGTTCTTC.

This clone was seen only once. This chain uses TRBV5-4 with TRBJ2-7, with 10 bases identical to TRBD1. Per germline, CDR1 SGHNT and CDR2 YYREEE (reference sequence). This CDR3 contains 17 residues. J lost 7 bases, V lost 6 bases, and 19 bases had no gene match. The DNA for the CDR3 is TGTGCCAGCACCCGAGGGACCCCGGGACAGGGGACGGGGGAGCAGTACTTC. This gives the protein CASTRGTPGQGTGEQYF.

The chain employs TRBV12-3 or TRBV12-4 and TRBJ1-2; TRBD1 matches at 7 bases. The CDR3 runs 13 residues. Germline trimming cut 6 bases from V and 2 bases from J; bases unmatched to any gene: 3. CDR3 amino acids: CASRPGGNYGYTF. The CDR3 DNA follows: TGTGCCAGCAGACCAGGGGGGAACTATGGCTACACCTTC.

This clone was found a few times. This rearrangement joins TRBV3-1 (or the pseudogene TRBV3-2) to TRBJ1-2, with TRBD1 as a possible D gene (5 bases). The CDR3 loop spans 14 amino acids. Germline values: CDR1 LGHDT, CDR2 YNNKEL (reference sequence). V was cut by 4 bases and J by 4 bases, with 13 bases left in between. The DNA for the CDR3 is TGTGCCAGCAGCCCCCGGCAGGGCAGCTATGGCTACACCTTC. Its translation: CASSPRQGSYGYTF.

The chain joins TRBV5-1 to TRBJ1-4; TRBD1 matches 10 bases. The CDR3 length is 15 residues. The V segment lost 0 bases and the J segment 5 bases; nucleotides outside the gene matches: 1. Looked up from germline, CDR1 is SGHRS and CDR2 is YFSETQ. The CDR3 coding sequence is TGCGCCAGCAGCTTGGGGGGACAGGGGAATGAAAAACTGTTTTTT. Protein product: CASSLGGQGNEKLFF.

The chain has TRBV12-3 or TRBV12-4 and TRBJ1-2; TRBD1 might be the D (5 bases). V was trimmed by 2 bases and J by 4 bases, leaving 8 bases between them. The CDR3 is 13 residues long. CDR3 nucleotide sequence: TGTGCCAGCAGTTTACAGGGTGGCTATGGCTACACCTTC. Translation: CASSLQGGYGYTF.

The chain employs TRBV3-1 (or the pseudogene TRBV3-2) and TRBJ2-5, with 9 bases matching TRBD2. Trimming cost V 8 bases and J 5 bases; bases outside gene matches: 12. The CDR3 runs 15 residues. The germline CDR1 and CDR2 sequences are LGHDT and YNNKEL (reference sequence). The CDR3 reads CASDSPAGGRETQYF. For the CDR3, the DNA is TGTGCCAGCGACTCACCGGCGGGGGGGCGGGAGACCCAGTACTTC.